Sequencing of this TCR beta chain was carried out in a study of vaccination and CD4 T cells after COVID-19. Turning to the study itself: The BNT162b2 or mRNA-1273 vaccine was given to participants in two doses. Following dose two, a median about 71 days (range 14 to 241) passed before post-vaccine samples were taken. Study-level results: Analysis of convalescent patients found that 304 of 307 vaccine-specific clones were spike mono-reactive.

To note about this clonotype: What it recognizes is unknown.

The CDR3 consists of 14 residues. CDR1 LNHDA and CDR2 SQIVND come from the germline V gene (reference sequence). V lost 4 bases to trimming and J lost 6 bases, with 15 bases between them. TCRdb called the PCR reads again in MiXCR, with one record for every CDR3 protein. The sample has about 18,000 distinct CDR3 sequences, around 68% seen once. The sequence came from a human donor who had recovered from COVID-19. Here the sequenced sample was CD4+ T cells from blood, taken before SARS-CoV-2 vaccination. The chain is built from TRBV19 and TRBJ1-1, with D hard to call. In DNA form, the CDR3 reads TGTGCCAGTAGTACTAGAATGGGGTTCCCTGAAGCTTTCTTT. Protein sequence: CASSTRMGFPEAFF.